This T cell receptor beta chain was captured by sequencing in a study of tissue T cells after allogeneic stem cell transplantation. Study-wide findings and caveats: The study did not identify alloreactive or antigen-specific tissue TCRs, and some clones might be persisting host cells. Only a limited share of tissue TCRs appeared in blood or spleen. Few T cell clones were shared across patients, but motif clusters showed tissue-specific shared signatures.

In this sample, this clone turned up a few times. Its antigen is undetermined. Gene labels here are mouse ones. The CDR3 end falls 1 residue outside the read, so it is completed with the germline J gene. The time point: mouse harvest day 7 after allogeneic transplant. Mouse grafts combined 10^7 T-cell-depleted bone marrow cells with 10^6 splenic CD5+ T cells. Mice had MHC-mismatched B6 into BALB/c GVHD, sampled day 7 or 14. Method: immunoSEQ multiplex PCR; TCRdb's copy keeps in-frame clones and lacks some. The table records roughly 9,700 clones, 47% of them present only once. Looked up from germline, CDR1 is SNHLY and CDR2 is FYNGKV (reference sequence). The V and J ends lost 3 bases and 7 bases respectively, with 12 bases between them. The CDR3 is made up of 14 amino acids.

The specimen sequenced was gut tissue. The clonotype originates from a female BALB/c mouse given C57BL/6 T cells with graft-versus-host disease after an allogeneic hematopoietic cell transplant. The gene calls are TRBV3 and TRBJ1-4, with D possibly being TRBD1 (6 bases). The CDR3 here is CASSLGGAVERLFF. Partial CDR3 DNA: TGTGCCAGCAGCTTGGGGGGCGCGGTCGAAAGATTATTT.